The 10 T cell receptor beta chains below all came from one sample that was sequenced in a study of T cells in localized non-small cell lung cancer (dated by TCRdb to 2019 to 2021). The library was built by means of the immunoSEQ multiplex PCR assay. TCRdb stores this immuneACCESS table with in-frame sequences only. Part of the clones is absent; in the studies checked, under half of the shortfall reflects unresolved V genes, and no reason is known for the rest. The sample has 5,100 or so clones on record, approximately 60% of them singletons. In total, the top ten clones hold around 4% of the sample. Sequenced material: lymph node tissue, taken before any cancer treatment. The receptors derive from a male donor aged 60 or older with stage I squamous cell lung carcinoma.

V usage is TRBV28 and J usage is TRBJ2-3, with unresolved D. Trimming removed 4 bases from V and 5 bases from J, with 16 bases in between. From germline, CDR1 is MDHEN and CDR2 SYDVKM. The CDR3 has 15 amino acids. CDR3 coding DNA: TGTGCCAGCAGTTCGAGGCCCTTGCAAGGAGATACGCAGTATTTT. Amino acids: CASSSRPLQGDTQYF.

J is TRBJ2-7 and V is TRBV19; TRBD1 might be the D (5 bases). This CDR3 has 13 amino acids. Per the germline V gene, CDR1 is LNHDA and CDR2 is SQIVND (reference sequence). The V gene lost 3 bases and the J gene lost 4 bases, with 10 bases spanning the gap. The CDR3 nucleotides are TGTGCCAGTAGTATTATGGGGCAGTACGAGCAGTACTTC. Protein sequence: CASSIMGQYEQYF.

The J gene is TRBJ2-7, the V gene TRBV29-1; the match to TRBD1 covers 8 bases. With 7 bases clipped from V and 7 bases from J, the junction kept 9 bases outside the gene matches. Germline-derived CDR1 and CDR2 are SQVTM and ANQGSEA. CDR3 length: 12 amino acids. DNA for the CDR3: TGCAGCGCCCGACAGGGGCTTTGGGAGCAGTACTTC. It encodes CSARQGLWEQYF.

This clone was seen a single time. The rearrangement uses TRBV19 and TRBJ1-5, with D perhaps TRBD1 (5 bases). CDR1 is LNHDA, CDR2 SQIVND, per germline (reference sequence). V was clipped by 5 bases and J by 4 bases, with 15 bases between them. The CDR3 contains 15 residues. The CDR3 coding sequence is TGTGCCAGTAGTCCCCGTGGGGCCCCGAATCAGCCCCAGCATTTT. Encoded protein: CASSPRGAPNQPQHF.

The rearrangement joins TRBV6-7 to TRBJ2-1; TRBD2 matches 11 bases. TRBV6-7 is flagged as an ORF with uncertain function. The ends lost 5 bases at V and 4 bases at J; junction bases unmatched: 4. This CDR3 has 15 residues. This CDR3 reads CASSTSGGIYNEQFF. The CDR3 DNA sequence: TGTGCCAGCAGTACTAGCGGGGGTATTTACAATGAGCAGTTCTTC.

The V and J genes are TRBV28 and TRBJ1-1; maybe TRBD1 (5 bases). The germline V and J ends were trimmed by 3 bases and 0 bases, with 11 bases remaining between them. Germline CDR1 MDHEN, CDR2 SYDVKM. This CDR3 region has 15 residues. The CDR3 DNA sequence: TGTGCCAGCAGTTTGCGACAGTTCATGAACACTGAAGCTTTCTTT. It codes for CASSLRQFMNTEAFF.

Here the CDR3 DNA reads TGCGCCAGCAGCTTGACGTCTTTTGGAAACACCATATATTTT. Its translation is CASSLTSFGNTIYF. V gene TRBV5-1 combines with J gene TRBJ1-3; no clear D. This CDR3 contains 14 residues. Germline V CDR1 and CDR2: SGHRS, YFSETQ. The V gene lost 1 base and the J gene lost 3 bases, with 8 bases spanning the gap.

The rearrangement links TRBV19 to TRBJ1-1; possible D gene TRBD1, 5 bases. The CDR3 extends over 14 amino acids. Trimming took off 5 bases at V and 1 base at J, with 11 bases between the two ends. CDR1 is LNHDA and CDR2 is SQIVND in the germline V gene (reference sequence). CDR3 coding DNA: TGTGCCAGTAGTCTACCCCAGGGGAACACTGAAGCTTTCTTT. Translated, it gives CASSLPQGNTEAFF.

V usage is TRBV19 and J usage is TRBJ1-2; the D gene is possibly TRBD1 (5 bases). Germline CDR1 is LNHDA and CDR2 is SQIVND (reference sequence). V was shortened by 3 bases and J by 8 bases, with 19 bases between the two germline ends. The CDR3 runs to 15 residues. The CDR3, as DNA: TGTGCCAGTAGTATTCCGGGACGGGTATCGAGCGGCTACACCTTC. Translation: CASSIPGRVSSGYTF.

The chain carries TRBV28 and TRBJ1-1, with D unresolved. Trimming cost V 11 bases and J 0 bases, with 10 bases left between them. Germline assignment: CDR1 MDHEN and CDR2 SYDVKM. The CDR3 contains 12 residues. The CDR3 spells CALSSMNTEAFF. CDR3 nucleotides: TGTGCCCTCAGCTCTATGAACACTGAAGCTTTCTTT.